This T cell receptor beta chain was found in a study of early T cells in non-severe SARS-CoV-2 infection. Study-wide background: Sequencing targeted bulk RNA from unsorted whole blood, leaving chains unpaired. General study findings and limits: Matching with VDJdb favored anti-spike CD8 responses (missing private and CD4 specificities).

Researchers tagged individual cDNA molecules with unique molecular identifiers. A single record per CDR3 protein comes from TCRdb applying MiXCR to the 5' RACE reads. The sample includes tens of thousands of distinct CDR3 sequences, around 6% of them seen just once. This clonotype came up many times. The antigen remains undetermined. The sample comprised whole blood. This clonotype was sampled from an adult who was a healthcare worker with PCR-confirmed SARS-CoV-2 infection or an uninfected control (not recorded which).

CDR3 sequence reads: CASSTGTGKNTEAFF. The CDR3 DNA reads TGTGCCAGCAGCACGGGGACAGGGAAGAACACTGAAGCTTTCTTT. The chain employs TRBV11-3 and TRBJ1-1, with 9 positions matching TRBD1. V lost 5 bases and J lost 1; bases outside the gene matches: 5. The V gene's germline CDR1 is SGHNT and CDR2 YENEEA. This CDR3 has 15 residues.